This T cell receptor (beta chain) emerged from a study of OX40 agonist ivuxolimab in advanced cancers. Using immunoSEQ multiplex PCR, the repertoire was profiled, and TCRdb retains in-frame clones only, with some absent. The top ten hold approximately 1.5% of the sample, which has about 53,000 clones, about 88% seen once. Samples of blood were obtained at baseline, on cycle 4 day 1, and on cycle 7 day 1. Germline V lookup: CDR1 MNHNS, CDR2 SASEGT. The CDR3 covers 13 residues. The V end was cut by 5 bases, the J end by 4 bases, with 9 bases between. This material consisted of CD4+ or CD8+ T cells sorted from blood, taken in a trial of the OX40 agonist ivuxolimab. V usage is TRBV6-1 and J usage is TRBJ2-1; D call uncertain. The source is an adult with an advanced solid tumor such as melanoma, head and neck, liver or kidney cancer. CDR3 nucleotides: TGTGCCAGCAGTCCCACCGCATACAATGAGCAGTTCTTC. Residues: CASSPTAYNEQFF.